Listed below are T cell receptor beta chains from one sample, sequenced in a study of shared clonotypes between healthy human individuals. Profiling relied on immunoSEQ multiplex PCR, and the TCRdb table lists in-frame clones only, not all of them. The sample lists 1,500,000 or so clones; around 97% were seen once. Sequencing was performed on naive CD4+ T cells sorted from blood. The receptors originated from a man aged 30-40 years in good health. CDR3s include the opening cysteine and the closing phenylalanine or tryptophan. D genes are given only for firm matches. Only part of the rows carry a size: once, few, many, or a class if the clone is expanded.

CDR3nt: TGTGCCAGCAGTCGACAGGGGTCAGATACGCAGTATTTT; CDR3aa: CASSRQGSDTQYF; j_gene: TRBJ2-3; v_gene: TRBV27; abundance: once; d_gene: TRBD1
CDR3nt: TGTGCCAGCAGGTTCCGGGAGGGGAACGAGCAGTTCTTC; CDR3aa: CASRFREGNEQFF; j_gene: TRBJ2-1; v_gene: TRBV2; abundance: -; d_gene: TRBD2
CDR3nt: TGCGCCAGCAGCTCGGGACTAGCGGGACCAAGTGATACGCAGTATTTT; CDR3aa: CASSSGLAGPSDTQYF; j_gene: TRBJ2-3; v_gene: TRBV5-1; abundance: -; d_gene: TRBD2
CDR3nt: TGTGCCAGCAGTCGCCCGGGGCAGTTGGAGACCCAGTACTTC; CDR3aa: CASSRPGQLETQYF; j_gene: TRBJ2-5; v_gene: TRBV6-5; abundance: -; d_gene: -
CDR3nt: TGTGCCAGCAGTTACGGGTCCCGCGAGCAGTTCTTC; CDR3aa: CASSYGSREQFF; j_gene: TRBJ2-1; v_gene: TRBV6-6; abundance: -; d_gene: -
CDR3nt: TGTGCCAGCACCACCGGACAGGTGCTTAGGAATTCACCCCTCCACTTT; CDR3aa: CASTTGQVLRNSPLHF; j_gene: TRBJ1-6; v_gene: TRBV2; abundance: -; d_gene: TRBD1
CDR3nt: TGTGCCAGCAGAACCGAGGGTTTGGGCAATCAGCCCCAGCATTTT; CDR3aa: CASRTEGLGNQPQHF; j_gene: TRBJ1-5; v_gene: TRBV28; abundance: -; d_gene: -
CDR3nt: TGTGCCAGCAGCCCTAGGGGGGGGGCCTATGGCTACACCTTC; CDR3aa: CASSPRGGAYGYTF; j_gene: TRBJ1-2; v_gene: TRBV7-2; abundance: -; d_gene: -
CDR3nt: TGTGCCAGCAGAGTCCGGGGGGTAGATGGCTACACCTTC; CDR3aa: CASRVRGVDGYTF; j_gene: TRBJ1-2; v_gene: TRBV2; abundance: -; d_gene: -
CDR3nt: TGCAGCGTTGCCCGACTAGCGGGAGAGACCCAGTACTTC; CDR3aa: CSVARLAGETQYF; j_gene: TRBJ2-5; v_gene: TRBV29-1; abundance: -; d_gene: TRBD2
CDR3nt: TGTGCCAGTAGTATAGCATGGGGCAGTGGAGATACGCAGTATTTT; CDR3aa: CASSIAWGSGDTQYF; j_gene: TRBJ2-3; v_gene: TRBV19; abundance: -; d_gene: -
CDR3nt: TGTGCCAGCAGTGCAACAAAGGACGTCACGATGGGGACTGAAGCTTTCTTT; CDR3aa: CASSATKDVTMGTEAFF; j_gene: TRBJ1-1; v_gene: TRBV6-1; abundance: -; d_gene: -
CDR3nt: TGTGCCAGCAGCTTAAACAGGGGGCTCAGCAATCAGCCCCAGCATTTT; CDR3aa: CASSLNRGLSNQPQHF; j_gene: TRBJ1-5; v_gene: TRBV5-6; abundance: -; d_gene: TRBD1
CDR3nt: TGTGCCAGCAGCCTGACAGGCGGTGGAAACACCATATATTTT; CDR3aa: CASSLTGGGNTIYF; j_gene: TRBJ1-3; v_gene: TRBV28; abundance: -; d_gene: -
CDR3nt: TGTGCCAGCAGACCTAGGGGGACAGATACGCAGTATTTT; CDR3aa: CASRPRGTDTQYF; j_gene: TRBJ2-3; v_gene: TRBV6-6; abundance: -; d_gene: -
CDR3nt: TGTGCCATCAGAGGGGAGGAGCAGTACTTC; CDR3aa: CAIRGEEQYF; j_gene: TRBJ2-7; v_gene: TRBV10-3; abundance: -; d_gene: -
CDR3nt: TGCGCCAGCAGCCCTGAGGGGGGGAACACTGAAGCTTTCTTT; CDR3aa: CASSPEGGNTEAFF; j_gene: TRBJ1-1; v_gene: TRBV5-1; abundance: -; d_gene: -
CDR3nt: TGTGCCAGCTCGCGACAGACCACTGCAACTAATGAAAAACTGTTTTTT; CDR3aa: CASSRQTTATNEKLFF; j_gene: TRBJ1-4; v_gene: TRBV18; abundance: -; d_gene: -
CDR3nt: TGTGCCAGCAGCGTATCTAGCGGGAGTATCCACAATGAGCAGTTCTTC; CDR3aa: CASSVSSGSIHNEQFF; j_gene: TRBJ2-1; v_gene: TRBV9; abundance: -; d_gene: TRBD2
CDR3nt: TGCGCCAGCAGCCGAGGCATGGGACTAGCGTTCTACGAGCAGTACTTC; CDR3aa: CASSRGMGLAFYEQYF; j_gene: TRBJ2-7; v_gene: TRBV5-1; abundance: -; d_gene: TRBD2
CDR3nt: TGTGCCAGCGATAATCGGGGGGGTCCTAACTATGGCTACACCTTC; CDR3aa: CASDNRGGPNYGYTF; j_gene: TRBJ1-2; v_gene: TRBV28; abundance: -; d_gene: -
CDR3nt: TGTGCCAGCAGCCCCCGGGGACAGGGAGAGACCCAGTACTTC; CDR3aa: CASSPRGQGETQYF; j_gene: TRBJ2-5; v_gene: TRBV7-9; abundance: -; d_gene: TRBD1
CDR3nt: TGTGCCAGCAGCAAACAGGGGGCGAACAATCAGCCCCAGCATTTT; CDR3aa: CASSKQGANNQPQHF; j_gene: TRBJ1-5; v_gene: TRBV5-4; abundance: -; d_gene: TRBD1
CDR3nt: TGTGCCAGTAGTATCACCGGGAGCCCCCCCAATGAGCAGTTCTTC; CDR3aa: CASSITGSPPNEQFF; j_gene: TRBJ2-1; v_gene: TRBV19; abundance: -; d_gene: -
CDR3nt: TGTGCCAGCAGTGCTCCCGGGACCGCCTACGAGCAGTACTTC; CDR3aa: CASSAPGTAYEQYF; j_gene: TRBJ2-7; v_gene: TRBV25-1; abundance: -; d_gene: -
CDR3nt: TGTGCCAGCAGCTCGGACAGGGCCCAACAGGGTGAGCAGTTCTTC; CDR3aa: CASSSDRAQQGEQFF; j_gene: TRBJ2-1; v_gene: TRBV7-8; abundance: -; d_gene: TRBD1
CDR3nt: TGTGCCAGCAGCCGGGGGCTAGCGGGAGTGGGGTACAATGAGCAGTTCTTC; CDR3aa: CASSRGLAGVGYNEQFF; j_gene: TRBJ2-1; v_gene: TRBV9; abundance: -; d_gene: TRBD2
CDR3nt: TGCGCCAGCAGCCAAAACCGCGGGACAGGTTCTCGCGAGCAGTACTTC; CDR3aa: CASSQNRGTGSREQYF; j_gene: TRBJ2-7; v_gene: TRBV4-3; abundance: -; d_gene: TRBD1
CDR3nt: TGCGCCAGCAGTGAAAATGGACAGGGGGCTTCTGAAGCTTTCTTT; CDR3aa: CASSENGQGASEAFF; j_gene: TRBJ1-1; v_gene: TRBV10-1; abundance: -; d_gene: TRBD1
CDR3nt: TGTGCCAGCAGTCGTGCCGGGACCCTCTATGGCTACACCTTC; CDR3aa: CASSRAGTLYGYTF; j_gene: TRBJ1-2; v_gene: TRBV5-4; abundance: -; d_gene: -
CDR3nt: TGTGCCAGCCAGAGGGGGGCCTCCGAGACCCAGTACTTC; CDR3aa: CASQRGASETQYF; j_gene: TRBJ2-5; v_gene: TRBV28; abundance: -; d_gene: -
CDR3nt: TGCAGCGTCAAATTAAAAAAGGGACTAGCGGGAAGCTCCTACGAGCAGTACTTC; CDR3aa: CSVKLKKGLAGSSYEQYF; j_gene: TRBJ2-7; v_gene: TRBV29-1; abundance: -; d_gene: TRBD2
CDR3nt: TGTGCCAGCAGTGAATGGAGCGGGAAGATTGTTGAGCAGTTCTTC; CDR3aa: CASSEWSGKIVEQFF; j_gene: TRBJ2-1; v_gene: TRBV25-1; abundance: -; d_gene: TRBD2
CDR3nt: TGTGCCAGCTCACCGCGCCGTGCCGCTATTCCGTACTTC; CDR3aa: CASSPRRAAIPYF; j_gene: TRBJ2-7; v_gene: TRBV18; abundance: -; d_gene: -
CDR3nt: TGTGCCAGCAACCCCGGTCTCGCTGTGAACACTGAAGCTTTCTTT; CDR3aa: CASNPGLAVNTEAFF; j_gene: TRBJ1-1; v_gene: TRBV2; abundance: -; d_gene: -